This TCR beta chain was identified during a study of T cell responses to AZD1222 COVID-19 vaccine. Repertoires were generated with immunoSEQ multiplex PCR, while TCRdb's copy carries only in-frame clones and drops some. The table lists roughly 72,000 clones, 70% to 90% of them singletons, with approximately 11% in the top ten. The CDR3 has 14 residues. Per the germline V gene, CDR1 is SGHTA and CDR2 is FQGNSA. The V gene lost 1 base and the J gene lost 4 bases, with 10 bases spanning the gap. The source material was peripheral blood, sampled 28 days after the second dose of the MenACWY control vaccine. The rearrangement links TRBV7-2 to TRBJ1-1; D is possibly TRBD1 (5 bases). The clonotype originates from an adult who received the MenACWY meningococcal vaccine as a control. CDR3 in DNA: TGTGCCAGCAGCTTAGGTGGGGGGAGCACTGAAGCTTTCTTT. Protein: CASSLGGGSTEAFF.